This T cell receptor (beta chain) was found in a study of control samples from healthy donors and cancer patients. TCRdb keeps only in-frame clones here, not all; method: immunoSEQ multiplex PCR. The sample shows more than 150,000 clones, roughly nine tenths of them seen only once. Sequencing was done on a sample of blood. The clonotype originates from a woman in her twenties or thirties in good health.

CDR3 loop: CATRVLDSNQPQHF. The CDR3, as DNA: TGTGCCACCAGGGTATTGGATAGCAATCAGCCCCAGCATTTT. This sequence joins TRBV28 and TRBJ1-5, with D perhaps TRBD1 (5 bases). CDR3 size: 14 residues. The V end lost 10 bases, the J end lost 0 bases, and 13 bases lay between the germline ends. Germline V gene lookup returns CDR1 MDHEN and CDR2 SYDVKM.